The source of this T cell receptor (beta chain) is a study of cytomegalovirus exposure and HLA in healthy donors. The study's findings and limits: The authors later found most CMV-associated TCR beta chains appeared HLA-restricted. Presence/absence analyses took donor sequencing depth as roughly uniform. A later analysis linked a missense variant in DCLRE1C to the trimming of TCR beta V and J genes.

This clone was counted only a few times. The antigen is unknown. The PCR was carried out with 60 Vbeta primers and 13 Jbeta primers. Libraries were prepared by immunoSEQ multiplex PCR; TCRdb keeps only in-frame clonotypes and omits some of them. The table shows 130,000 or so clones, with roughly 66% occurring only once. Looked up from germline, CDR1 is SGHAT and CDR2 is FQNNGV. The CDR3 runs to 15 residues. With V trimmed by 1 base and J by 5 bases, 2 bases remained unmatched. The source of this sequence is a woman aged 60-70 years in good health and CMV-seronegative. This chain uses TRBV11-2 with TRBJ1-6, with TRBD1 matching 7 bases. Source material: PBMCs. The CDR3 spells CASSLGGQNNSPLHF. In DNA form, the CDR3 reads TGTGCCAGCAGCTTAGGGGGACAGAATAATTCACCCCTCCACTTT.